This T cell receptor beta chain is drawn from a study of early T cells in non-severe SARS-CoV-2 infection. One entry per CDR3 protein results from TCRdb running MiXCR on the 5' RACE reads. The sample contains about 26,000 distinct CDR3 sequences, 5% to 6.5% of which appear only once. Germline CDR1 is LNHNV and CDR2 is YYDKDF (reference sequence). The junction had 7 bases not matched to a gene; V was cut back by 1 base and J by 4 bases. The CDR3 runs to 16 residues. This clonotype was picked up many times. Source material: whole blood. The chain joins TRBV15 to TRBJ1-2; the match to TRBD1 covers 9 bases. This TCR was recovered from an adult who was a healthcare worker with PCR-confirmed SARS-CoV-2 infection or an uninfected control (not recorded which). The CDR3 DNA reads TGTGCCACCAGCAGAGTGGGACAGGGTGCTAGCTATGGCTACACCTTC. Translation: CATSRVGQGASYGYTF. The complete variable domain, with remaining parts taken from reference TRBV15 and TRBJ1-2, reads DAMVIQNPRYQVTQFGKPVTLSCSQTLNHNVMYWYQQKSSQAPKLLFHYYDKDFNNEADTPDNFQSRRPNTSFCFLDIRSPGLGDTAMYLCATSRVGQGASYGYTFGSGTRLTVV.